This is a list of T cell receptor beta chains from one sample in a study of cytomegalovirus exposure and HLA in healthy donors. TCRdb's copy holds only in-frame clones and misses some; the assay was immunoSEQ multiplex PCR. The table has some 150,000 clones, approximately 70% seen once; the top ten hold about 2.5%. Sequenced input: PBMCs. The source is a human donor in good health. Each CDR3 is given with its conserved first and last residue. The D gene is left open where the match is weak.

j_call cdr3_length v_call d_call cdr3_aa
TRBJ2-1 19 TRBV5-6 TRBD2 CASSTPGLAGVFLYNEQFF
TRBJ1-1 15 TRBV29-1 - CSVEGGSYRNTEAFF
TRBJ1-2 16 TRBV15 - CATSSTPTGLRDGYTF
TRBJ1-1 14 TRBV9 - CASSVLGGNTEAFF
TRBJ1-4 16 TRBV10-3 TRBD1 CAISAGQGSANEKLFF
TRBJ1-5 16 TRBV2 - CASSAEGGVTRQPQHF
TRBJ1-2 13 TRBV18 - CASSPDTNYGYTF
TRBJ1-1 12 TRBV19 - CASGGSYSEAFF
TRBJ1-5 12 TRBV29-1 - CSVRLSNQPQHF
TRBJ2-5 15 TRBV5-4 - CASSLGQGIGETQYF
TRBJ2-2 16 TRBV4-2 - CASSQESQSETGELFF
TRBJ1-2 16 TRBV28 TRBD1 CASSPRGATTNYGYTF
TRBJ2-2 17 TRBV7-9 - CASSKGFGGTGTGELFF
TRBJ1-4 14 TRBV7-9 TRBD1 CASSTGGFGEKLFF
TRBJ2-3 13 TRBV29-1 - CSVNRAGTDTQYF
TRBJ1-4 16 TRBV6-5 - CASSYSIYESNEKLFF
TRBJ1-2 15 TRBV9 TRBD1 CASSVGTGSHYGYTF
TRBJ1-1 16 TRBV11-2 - CASSYSGGIGGTEAFF
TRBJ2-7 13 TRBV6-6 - CASRSGYLYEQYF
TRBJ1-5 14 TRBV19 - CASKGGIRYQPQHF
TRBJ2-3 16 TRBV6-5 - CASSYSGGGPTDTQYF
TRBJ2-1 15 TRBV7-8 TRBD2 CASSPRTSGDNEQFF
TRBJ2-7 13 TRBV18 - CASSPQDSYEQYF
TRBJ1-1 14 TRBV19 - CASRQGNAGTEAFF
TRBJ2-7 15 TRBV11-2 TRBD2 CASSFRGLVVHEQYF
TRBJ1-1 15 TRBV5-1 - CASSLSAQAGTEAFF
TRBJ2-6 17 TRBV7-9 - CASSTRDTSSGANVLTF
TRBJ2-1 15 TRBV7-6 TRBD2 CASSSSGGAGNEQFF